This passage covers 32 T cell receptor beta chains from one sample sequenced in a study of shared clonotypes between healthy human individuals. The table came from immunoSEQ multiplex PCR; TCRdb's copy has only in-frame clones and leaves some out. The sample contains around 2,000,000 clones, 90% to 95% of which appear only once. Sample: naive CD4+ T cells sorted from blood. Subset of the sample: CD45RA+ positively selected. These receptors were collected from a young man in good health.

The chain carries TRBV30 and TRBJ1-2; D remains ambiguous. With 5 bases removed from V and 4 bases from J, the gap between germline ends came to 5 bases. The CDR3 length is 10 residues. Germline assignment: CDR1 GTSNPN and CDR2 SVGIG (reference sequence). CDR3 bases: TGTGCCTGGGCCGGCTATGGCTACACCTTC. Translation gives CAWAGYGYTF.

CDR3 amino acids: CASSLGGWGYNEQFF. In nucleotides, the CDR3 is TGTGCCAGCAGCCTAGGGGGATGGGGGTACAATGAGCAGTTCTTC. The chain employs TRBV5-4 and TRBJ2-1; D is perhaps TRBD1 (6 bases). CDR1 and CDR2 (germline): SGHNT, YYREEE (reference sequence). V was trimmed by 4 bases and J by 4 bases, leaving 15 bases between them. The CDR3 covers 15 residues. The whole variable domain, remainder taken from reference TRBV5-4 and TRBJ2-1, is ETGVTQSPTHLIKTRGQQVTLRCSSQSGHNTVSWYQQALGQGPQFIFQYYREEENGRGNFPPRFSGLQFPNYSSELNVNALELDDSALYLCASSLGGWGYNEQFFGPGTRLTVL.

Details on this clone: At the DNA level, this CDR3 is encoded by other sequences in the same sample as well. V is TRBV6-5 and J is TRBJ1-2, with a tentative D call TRBD1 (5 bases). The CDR3 is 15 amino acids. The germline CDR1 and CDR2 sequences are MNHEY and SVGAGI. Trimming took 0 bases from V and 2 from J, leaving 10 bases between them. The CDR3 sequence is CASSYSGGDNYGYTF. Written as DNA, the CDR3 is TGTGCCAGCAGTTACTCGGGTGGGGACAACTATGGCTACACCTTC.

The rearrangement links TRBV7-2 to TRBJ1-5, with D unclear. Germline V gene data show CDR1 as SGHTA and CDR2 as FQGNSA. Trimming removed 5 bases from V and 4 bases from J, with 9 bases in between. The CDR3 has 13 residues. The CDR3 DNA sequence: TGTGCCAGCAGCCCCGGATATAATCAGCCCCAGCATTTT. Its translation: CASSPGYNQPQHF.

This chain joins TRBV10-2 and TRBJ2-2; TRBD1 matches 10 bases. Trimming removed 2 bases from V and 7 bases from J; junction bases left unmatched: 25. This CDR3 comprises 22 residues. Germline V gene lookup returns CDR1 WSHSY and CDR2 SAAADI. CDR3 bases: TGCGCCAGCAGTGAGGCGAGGTCGCCGGTGACAGGGGGCCTGAGGAGGGGCGGGGAGCTGTTTTTT. Translating gives CASSEARSPVTGGLRRGGELFF.

This rearrangement joins TRBV7-9 to TRBJ1-3, with D possibly matching TRBD1 (6 bases). CDR3 length: 15 residues. The V gene lost 5 bases and the J gene lost 0 bases, with 11 bases spanning the gap. CDR1 is SEHNR and CDR2 is FQNEAQ in the germline V gene (reference sequence). CDR3 protein: CASSLDSASGNTIYF. The CDR3 DNA sequence: TGTGCCAGCAGCCTGGACAGTGCCTCTGGAAACACCATATATTTT.

The chain is built from TRBV19 and TRBJ1-5, with D possibly matching TRBD1 (6 bases). This CDR3 contains 14 residues. Trimming removed 6 bases from V and 4 bases from J, with 13 bases in between. Germline CDR1 LNHDA, CDR2 SQIVND (reference sequence). The CDR3 DNA sequence: TGTGCCAGTAGACGGCAGGGGATGAATCAGCCCCAGCATTTT. Translated: CASRRQGMNQPQHF.

This chain's CDR3 is CASSRGGQGVDTQYF. In nucleotides, the CDR3 is TGCGCCAGCAGCCGAGGTGGACAGGGGGTAGATACGCAGTATTTT. The chain has TRBV10-1 and TRBJ2-3, with 10 bases lining up with TRBD1. The CDR3 loop spans 15 amino acids. V trimming: 6 bases; J trimming: 5 bases; junction bases outside the gene matches: 8. Germline V CDR1 and CDR2: WNHNN, SYGVQD (reference sequence).

This clone appeared once. This sequence joins TRBV28 and TRBJ2-7; 7 bases align to TRBD1. The CDR3 is made up of 16 amino acids. Germline CDR1 reads MDHEN; CDR2 reads SYDVKM. Trimming took 7 bases from V and 2 from J; bases not matched to a gene: 14. The CDR3 nucleotides read TGTGCCAGCACGCAGTTACAGGGGCCCTTCCCCTACGAGCAGTACTTC. Protein sequence: CASTQLQGPFPYEQYF.

The chain uses TRBV28 and TRBJ1-2; D may be TRBD1 (5 bases). Trimming left V 2 bases short and J 7 bases short, with 11 bases between. CDR3 length: 13 amino acids. Germline CDR1 and CDR2: MDHEN and SYDVKM. CDR3 sequence: CASSLPGGGGYTF. CDR3 coding DNA: TGTGCCAGCAGTTTACCCGGGGGAGGTGGCTACACCTTC.

V and J are TRBV18 and TRBJ1-1; D call uncertain. Germline V lookup: CDR1 KGHSH, CDR2 LQKENI. The germline V and J ends were trimmed by 4 bases and 1 base, with 13 bases remaining between them. The CDR3 length is 15 residues. CDR3 sequence (DNA): TGTGCCAGCTCACAAACCGGACCGGGGAACACTGAAGCTTTCTTT. As protein: CASSQTGPGNTEAFF.

In this sample, this clone turned up once. The chain has TRBV9 and TRBJ2-2; tentative D call: TRBD1 (6 bases). This CDR3 contains 14 residues. V gave up 2 bases and J gave up 4 bases, with 9 bases separating them. Germline CDR1 SGDLS, CDR2 YYNGEE. The CDR3 reads CASSVRGGTGELFF. In DNA form, the CDR3 reads TGTGCCAGCAGCGTCAGGGGCGGCACCGGGGAGCTGTTTTTT. The variable domain in full, completed from reference TRBV9 and TRBJ2-2, reads DSGVTQTPKHLITATGQRVTLRCSPRSGDLSVYWYQQSLDQGLQFLIQYYNGEERAKGNILERFSAQQFPDLHSELNLSSLELGDSALYFCASSVRGGTGELFFGEGSRLTVL.

This clone has only one observation. The chain has TRBV5-1 and TRBJ2-5; 7 nucleotides align to TRBD1. Unmatched junction bases numbered 2, after V lost 5 bases and J lost 1 base. The CDR3 totals 13 residues. Germline V gives CDR1 SGHRS, CDR2 YFSETQ. CDR3 nucleotides: TGCGCCAGCAGGAGGACAGGCCAAGAGACCCAGTACTTC. This codes for CASRRTGQETQYF.

Of note for this clone: Within the sample, other DNA sequences also encode this same CDR3. This chain connects TRBV5-1 to TRBJ1-1; weak D call: TRBD1 (6 bases). V was cut by 0 bases and J by 5 bases, with 11 bases left in between. Germline CDR1 SGHRS, CDR2 YFSETQ. CDR3 length: 14 amino acids. The CDR3 loop reads CASSLEAGVTEAFF. CDR3 DNA sequence: TGCGCCAGCAGCTTGGAGGCAGGGGTGACTGAAGCTTTCTTT.

The J gene is TRBJ1-2, the V gene TRBV4-1; D gene ambiguous. Germline V gene sequence: CDR1 MGHRA, CDR2 YSYEKL. The CDR3 spans 12 residues. The V end was cut by 2 bases, the J end by 4 bases, with 5 bases between. The CDR3 reads CASSQIGYGYTF. The CDR3 nucleotides read TGCGCCAGCAGCCAAATCGGCTATGGCTACACCTTC.

The chain has TRBV7-2 and TRBJ2-7; no clear D gene. V was trimmed by 7 bases and J by 2 bases, leaving 18 bases between them. This CDR3 has 15 residues. CDR1 SGHTA and CDR2 FQGNSA come from the germline V gene. CDR3 coding DNA: TGTGCCAGCACCCTGGGTCCTGGAGCCGCCTACGAGCAGTACTTC. Translation gives CASTLGPGAAYEQYF.

The V and J genes are TRBV6-6 and TRBJ2-5; D not resolved. CDR1 and CDR2 from the germline V gene are MNHNY and SVGAGI (reference sequence). The CDR3 is made up of 13 amino acids. The V end was cut by 5 bases, the J end by 2 bases, with 9 bases between. DNA for the CDR3: TGTGCCAGCAGTCGGAAACTTCAAGAGACCCAGTACTTC. This codes for CASSRKLQETQYF.

This chain joins TRBV5-4 and TRBJ2-2, with TRBD1 identical over 9 bases. Unmatched junction bases numbered 5, after V lost 1 base and J lost 1 base. Germline assignment: CDR1 SGHNT and CDR2 YYREEE (reference sequence). CDR3 size: 17 residues. The CDR3 is CASSLWDRVENTGELFF. CDR3 in DNA: TGTGCCAGCAGCTTGTGGGACAGGGTCGAGAACACCGGGGAGCTGTTTTTT.

The chain uses TRBV28 and TRBJ1-2; 10 bases agree with TRBD1. The ends lost 2 bases at V and 8 bases at J; junction bases unmatched: 5. Germline V gene data show CDR1 as MDHEN and CDR2 as SYDVKM. The CDR3 totals 14 residues. CDR3 nucleotides: TGTGCCAGCAGTTTAGGGACAGGGGAAGTCGGCTACACCTTC. It translates to CASSLGTGEVGYTF.

The chain links TRBV2 to TRBJ2-7; possibly TRBD1 for D (5 bases). This CDR3 spans 11 amino acids. Germline V gives CDR1 SNHLY, CDR2 FYNNEI. V lost 3 bases, J lost 9 bases, and 9 bases lay in between. The CDR3 DNA reads TGTGCCAGCAGTGACAGGGAAAGGCAGTACTTC. Translation: CASSDRERQYF.

The chain is built from TRBV28 and TRBJ1-5, with 8 bases identical to TRBD1. The CDR3 is 13 amino acids. Germline assignment: CDR1 MDHEN and CDR2 SYDVKM. After removal of 7 bases from V and 6 bases from J, the junction contained 5 bases not matched to a gene. The CDR3 nucleotides read TGTGCCAGCAAAGGACAGGGTAGTCAGCCCCAGCATTTT. Protein sequence: CASKGQGSQPQHF. Supplemented by reference TRBV28 and TRBJ1-5, the full variable domain reads DVKVTQSSRYLVKRTGEKVFLECVQDMDHENMFWYRQDPGLGLRLIYFSYDVKMKEKGDIPEGYSVSREKKERFSLILESASTNQTSMYLCASKGQGSQPQHFGDGTRLSIL.

Turning to this clone: Other DNA sequences in the same sample also yield this CDR3. The chain joins TRBV6-1 to TRBJ2-7; no clear D. With 4 bases removed from V and 4 bases from J, the gap between germline ends came to 5 bases. The CDR3 spans 11 residues. CDR1 is MNHNS and CDR2 is SASEGT in the germline V gene. Here the CDR3 DNA reads TGTGCCAGCAGTGTGCAATACGAGCAGTACTTC. Protein sequence: CASSVQYEQYF.

Ten or more counts support this clone. The chain employs TRBV6-5 and TRBJ2-1; 8 bases map to TRBD2. V was pared by 2 bases and J by 9 bases, with 9 bases of the junction left unmatched. The CDR3 contains 15 residues. The germline V gene has CDR1 MNHEY and CDR2 SVGAGI. The CDR3 nucleotides read TGTGCCAGCAGTTACGTAGCGGGGAGGTCCGGTGAGCAGTTCTTC. Translating it yields CASSYVAGRSGEQFF.

The gene calls are TRBV5-6 and TRBJ2-5; D is possibly TRBD1 (5 bases). This CDR3 comprises 14 residues. From germline, CDR1 is SGHDT and CDR2 YYEEEE. Trimming pared 1 base from V and 4 bases from J, leaving 11 bases between. CDR3 sequence: CASSLTQVGETQYF. CDR3 DNA: TGTGCCAGCAGCTTGACACAGGTGGGAGAGACCCAGTACTTC. The whole variable domain, remainder taken from reference TRBV5-6 and TRBJ2-5, is DAGVTQSPTHLIKTRGQQVTLRCSPKSGHDTVSWYQQALGQGPQFIFQYYEEEERQRGNFPDRFSGHQFPNYSSELNVNALLLGDSALYLCASSLTQVGETQYFGPGTRLLVL.

This sequence joins TRBV2 and TRBJ1-2; 10 bases fit TRBD1. Germline V CDR1 and CDR2: SNHLY, FYNNEI. The length of the CDR3 is 15 residues. V lost 6 bases and J lost 0; bases outside the gene matches: 4. The CDR3 region is CASRGQGQANYGYTF. For the CDR3, the DNA is TGTGCCAGCAGGGGACAGGGGCAAGCTAACTATGGCTACACCTTC.

The chain links TRBV25-1 to TRBJ1-2, with D possibly matching TRBD1 (5 bases). CDR3 size: 13 residues. Germline assignment: CDR1 MGHDK and CDR2 SYGVNS. V was pared by 2 bases and J by 4 bases, with 8 bases between. The CDR3 region is CASSEMQGYGYTF. Written as DNA, the CDR3 is TGTGCCAGCAGTGAAATGCAGGGCTATGGCTACACCTTC.

The gene calls are TRBV5-1 and TRBJ2-1; D perhaps matches TRBD1 (6 bases). V lost 1 base, J lost 8 bases, and 13 bases lay in between. The CDR3 is made up of 14 amino acids. Germline loops: CDR1 SGHRS, CDR2 YFSETQ. The CDR3 DNA reads as TGCGCCAGCAGCTTGTATCGGACAGCCGATGAGCAGTTCTTC. Translation: CASSLYRTADEQFF.

The genes are TRBV10-3 and TRBJ2-1; 12 bases map to TRBD1. CDR1 is ENHRY and CDR2 is SYGVKD in the germline V gene. The CDR3 is 16 amino acids. Trimming removed 8 bases from V and 7 bases from J; junction bases left unmatched: 12. CDR3 DNA: TGTGCCATCGAAGACCGGGACAGGGGGCACGGGAATGAGCAGTTCTTC. This sequence encodes CAIEDRDRGHGNEQFF.

This clone showed up just once. The chain has TRBV7-2 and TRBJ1-6; 8 bases are a match to TRBD1. V gave up 5 bases and J gave up 13 bases; unmatched junction bases: 10. The CDR3 contains 14 residues. Looked up from germline, CDR1 is SGHTA and CDR2 is FQGNSA. The DNA for the CDR3 is TGTGCCAGCAGCCTGGACAGGGAAGTTTCTCCCCTCCACTTT. It is translated as CASSLDREVSPLHF.

The chain's CDR3 is CASSETGLAGGDTQYF. The CDR3 DNA is TGTGCCAGCAGTGAAACCGGCCTAGCGGGAGGGGATACGCAGTATTTT. The J gene is TRBJ2-3, the V gene TRBV6-1; TRBD2 agrees at 12 bases. Germline-derived CDR1 and CDR2 are MNHNS and SASEGT. V lost 2 bases to trimming and J lost 6 bases; unmatched junction nucleotides: 6. The CDR3 extends over 16 amino acids.

The chain joins TRBV30 to TRBJ1-6; D gene unclear. Trimming left V 1 base short and J 9 bases short, with 13 bases between. CDR1 is GTSNPN and CDR2 is SVGIG in the germline V gene (reference sequence). The CDR3 runs to 14 residues. CDR3 residues: CAWSGVTGISPLHF. The CDR3 DNA reads as TGTGCCTGGAGTGGAGTCACGGGAATTTCACCCCTCCACTTT.

Regarding this clone: The sample contains more than one DNA sequence encoding this CDR3. This chain uses TRBV5-1 with TRBJ2-5; 10 nucleotides line up with TRBD1. This CDR3 has 14 residues. Germline-derived CDR1 and CDR2 are SGHRS and YFSETQ. The V and J ends lost 0 bases and 4 bases, in that order; junction bases with no gene match: 0. CDR3 sequence: CASSLGQGAETQYF. The CDR3 coding sequence is TGCGCCAGCAGCTTGGGACAGGGGGCAGAGACCCAGTACTTC.